These 28 T cell receptor beta chains came from one sample sequenced in a study of T cell clonality in common variable immunodeficiency. No antigen has been assigned to these receptors. Study results and limitations: Common variable immunodeficiency TCR beta sequences reportedly had fewer deletions and N-nucleotide insertions.

Measured with immunoSEQ multiplex PCR; TCRdb has only the in-frame clones, and not every one. In total the sample includes around 20,000 clones, none of them seen once. Sequencing input: peripheral blood mononuclear cells. These receptors came from a human donor with common variable immunodeficiency.

Ten or more counts support this clone. The read terminates 3 residues before the CDR3 end, so the remaining end is supplied by the germline J gene. The chain couples TRBV15 to TRBJ2-7; D is unresolved. The CDR3 has 13 amino acids. Trimming stripped 0 bases from V and 3 bases from J, with 6 bases between. Germline CDR1 reads LNHNV; CDR2 reads YYDKDF (reference sequence). The part of the CDR3 DNA that was read is TGTGCCACCAGCAGAGATCCAGGCTACGAG. This gives the protein CATSRDPGYE. The whole CDR3 reads CATSRDPGYEQYF.

This clone was counted ten times or more. From the germline J gene comes the end of the CDR3, since the read stops 3 residues before it. The rearrangement links TRBV15 to TRBJ2-3; D uncertain. The CDR3 sequence is 14 residues long. V lost 10 bases to trimming and J lost 0 bases, with 14 bases between them. Germline CDR1 is LNHNV and CDR2 is YYDKDF (reference sequence). The CDR3 loop reads CASQLGSSTDTQYF. Partial CDR3 DNA: TGTGCCAGCCAACTTGGTTCTAGCACAGATACG.

This clone was detected many times. From the germline J gene comes the end of the CDR3, since the read stops 3 residues before it. V is TRBV20-1 and J is TRBJ1-1; no clear D. Looked up from germline, CDR1 is DFQATT and CDR2 is SNEGSKA (reference sequence). The CDR3 spans 13 residues. The DNA read from the CDR3 is TGCAGTGCTATTTCCAGCCGGGTGGGTCAG. Encoded protein: CSAISSRVGQ. The whole CDR3 sequence is CSAISSRVGQAFF.

This clone was observed a handful of times. The CDR3: CASRQGRRNNQPQHF. CDR3 DNA (partial): TGTGCCAGTAGACAGGGGCGGAGGAACAATCAGCCC. V is TRBV19 and J is TRBJ1-5; TRBD1 aligns across 7 bases. Sequencing ends 3 residues short of the CDR3 end; the germline J gene provides the rest. The CDR3 contains 15 residues. Trimming at V came to 6 bases and at J to 3 bases, leaving 8 bases not matched to a gene. Per germline, CDR1 LNHDA and CDR2 SQIVND (reference sequence).

This clone came up many times. The sequence runs out 3 residues before the end of the CDR3; the remainder is reconstructed from the germline J gene. The genes are TRBV5-6 and TRBJ1-6; TRBD1 aligns across 7 bases. The CDR3 sequence is 14 residues long. Germline V lookup: CDR1 SGHDT, CDR2 YYEEEE. The V gene end was trimmed by 2 bases and the J gene end by 10 bases; junction bases not matched to a gene: 6. CDR3 DNA, as far as it was read: TGTGCCAGCAGCTTACGAGGGGGCGACTCACCC. Translation gives CASSLRGGDSP. The CDR3 in full is CASSLRGGDSPLHF.

This clone was picked up many times. Read coverage stops 3 residues before the CDR3 terminus; the germline J gene supplies the remainder. The V and J genes are TRBV27 and TRBJ1-5; no reliable D call. Germline assignment: CDR1 MNHEY and CDR2 SMNVEV (reference sequence). Trimming shortened V by 3 bases and J by 4 bases, and 7 bases separated the two germline ends. This CDR3 contains 13 residues. The CDR3 is CASSFARNQPQHF. The sequenced CDR3 bases are TGTGCCAGCAGTTTTGCGCGGAATCAGCCC.

This clone was found many times. The read ends 3 residues early relative to the CDR3; the germline J gene fills the gap. V usage is TRBV7-9 and J usage is TRBJ1-1, with D hard to call. The V end lost 1 base, the J end lost 0 bases, and 9 bases lay between the germline ends. The CDR3 loop spans 15 amino acids. The germline V gene encodes CDR1 SEHNR and CDR2 FQNEAQ (reference sequence). The CDR3 sequence is CASSLGLPLNTEAFF. The DNA read from the CDR3 is TGTGCCAGCAGCTTAGGACTGCCATTGAACACTGAA.

This clone was recorded many times. The DNA ends 3 residues before the CDR3 does, and the rest of the CDR3 is filled in from the germline J gene. The genes are TRBV11-3 and TRBJ2-1; 12 nucleotides agree with TRBD2. CDR1 and CDR2 (germline): SGHNT, YENEEA. V was pared by 4 bases and J by 9 bases, with 7 bases of the junction left unmatched. The CDR3 is made up of 15 amino acids. CDR3 bases read: TGTGCCAGCAGCTCGTCTAGCGGGGGGGCCGGTGAG. This codes for CASSSSSGGAGE. The entire CDR3 reads CASSSSSGGAGEQFF. Full variable domain (missing parts from reference TRBV11-3 and TRBJ2-1): EAGVVQSPRYKIIEKKQPVAFWCNPISGHNTLYWYLQNLGQGPELLIRYENEEAVDDSQLPKDRFSAERLKGVDSTLKIQPAELGDSAVYLCASSSSSGGAGEQFFGPGTRLTVL.

This clone appeared many times. The DNA ends 3 residues before the CDR3 does, and the rest of the CDR3 is filled in from the germline J gene. The V and J genes are TRBV10-3 and TRBJ1-3, with TRBD1 matching 8 bases. The V gene's germline CDR1 is ENHRY and CDR2 SYGVKD. The CDR3 covers 18 residues. After removal of 7 bases from V and 0 bases from J, the junction contained 14 bases not matched to a gene. The sequenced part of the CDR3 DNA is TGTGCCATCAATCAGGGCACAAGGACAGGGCGCTCTGGAAACACC. Protein: CAINQGTRTGRSGNT. The complete CDR3 reads CAINQGTRTGRSGNTIYF.

The sample holds many counts of this clone. The observed sequence ends 3 residues before the CDR3 terminus, with the missing tail filled in from the germline J gene. The genes are TRBV7-1 and TRBJ2-6; 8 bases are shared with TRBD2. TRBV7-1 is annotated as an ORF whose role is uncertain. The junction had 16 bases not matched to a gene; V was cut back by 3 bases and J by 0 bases. This CDR3 region has 21 residues. The CDR3 reads CASSSRSRFGGGPSGANVLTF. The covered CDR3 bases are TGTGCCAGCAGCTCCAGGAGTCGGTTTGGCGGGGGGCCCTCTGGGGCCAACGTC.

This clone was seen ten or more times. The observed sequence ends 3 residues before the CDR3 terminus, with the missing tail filled in from the germline J gene. The chain combines TRBV15 with TRBJ2-7; D not resolved. Germline V gene lookup returns CDR1 LNHNV and CDR2 YYDKDF (reference sequence). Trimming shortened V by 0 bases and J by 4 bases, and 10 bases separated the two germline ends. This CDR3 region has 14 residues. Partial CDR3 DNA: TGTGCCACCAGCAGAGATAGGGCCTTTTACGAG. Residues: CATSRDRAFYE. The entire CDR3 protein reads CATSRDRAFYEQYF.

This clone has ten or more counts. The read finishes 3 residues shy of the CDR3 end, and the germline J gene is used to complete it. The rearrangement links TRBV10-3 to TRBJ1-2; 7 bases line up with TRBD1. There are 14 residues in the CDR3. In germline, CDR1 is ENHRY, CDR2 SYGVKD. CDR3 protein: CAISELTDRDGYTF. CDR3 DNA (partial): TGTGCCATCAGTGAGCTTACCGACAGGGACGGC.

As concerns this clone: The DNA ends 3 residues before the CDR3 does, and the rest of the CDR3 is filled in from the germline J gene. This sequence joins TRBV7-2 and TRBJ1-2; TRBD1 aligns across 11 bases. Germline values: CDR1 SGHTA, CDR2 FQGNSA. The trim removed 5 bases at V and 1 base at J, leaving 3 bases unmatched. The length of the CDR3 is 15 residues. Partial CDR3 DNA: TGTGCCAGCAGCAGGACAGGGGGCTATAACTATGGC. It specifies CASSRTGGYNYG. The CDR3 as a whole reads CASSRTGGYNYGYTF.

This clone came up many times. The read halts 3 residues ahead of the CDR3 end, with the missing end drawn from the germline J gene. This rearrangement joins TRBV5-1 to TRBJ2-1; 7 bases agree with TRBD1. Germline CDR1 and CDR2: SGHRS and YFSETQ. The CDR3 runs 15 residues. V gave up 4 bases and J gave up 8 bases; unmatched junction bases: 12. The sequenced CDR3 bases are TGCGCCAGCAGCCCCCTGACAGGGAAATCGCATGAG. It encodes CASSPLTGKSHE. The complete CDR3 protein is CASSPLTGKSHEQFF.

Many counts were recorded for this clone. CDR3 DNA, as far as it was read: TGTGCCTGGAGTCGAGACAGGGGGTACCAAGAGACC. Protein: CAWSRDRGYQET. In full, the CDR3 reads CAWSRDRGYQETQYF. J is TRBJ2-5 and V is TRBV30; 9 nucleotides match TRBD1. The sequence runs out 3 residues before the end of the CDR3; the remainder is reconstructed from the germline J gene. The CDR3 length is 15 residues. V lost 2 bases, J lost 0 bases, and 4 bases stayed unmatched. The germline CDR1 and CDR2 sequences are GTSNPN and SVGIG (reference sequence).

This clone occurred many times. Read sequence stops 3 residues before the CDR3 end, and the germline J gene provides the missing end. The chain combines TRBV7-8 with TRBJ2-3; 9 nucleotides agree with TRBD2. V lost 5 bases to trimming and J lost 2 bases; unmatched junction nucleotides: 14. Germline CDR1 SGHVS, CDR2 FQNEAQ. This CDR3 region has 18 residues. The CDR3 reads CASSQPGASGVSTDTQYF. The sequenced CDR3 bases are TGTGCCAGCAGCCAACCGGGGGCTAGCGGGGTCTCCACAGATACG.

There are many counts of this clone. Sequencing ends 3 residues short of the CDR3 end; the germline J gene provides the rest. This chain connects TRBV2 to TRBJ2-1; tentatively, D is TRBD2 (6 bases). V lost 8 bases and J lost 1, with 9 bases in between. Germline CDR1 SNHLY, CDR2 FYNNEI. The CDR3 contains 13 residues. The DNA read from the CDR3 is TGTGCCAGCTGGCGGGGTTCCTACAATGAG. This codes for CASWRGSYNE. The whole CDR3 sequence reads CASWRGSYNEQFF.

In this sample, this clone turned up many times. The read ends 3 residues early relative to the CDR3; the germline J gene fills the gap. The J gene is TRBJ2-5, the V gene TRBV7-7; 11 nucleotides line up with TRBD2. The V and J ends lost 5 bases and 5 bases, in that order; junction bases with no gene match: 4. The CDR3 has 14 residues. CDR1 and CDR2 (germline): SSHAT, FNYEAQ (reference sequence). CDR3 amino acids: CASSSSSGGETQYF. Partial CDR3 DNA: TGTGCCAGCAGCAGTTCTAGCGGGGGGGAGACC.

This clone was seen many times. The DNA ends 3 residues before the CDR3 does, and the rest of the CDR3 is filled in from the germline J gene. The V call is TRBV18, the J call TRBJ1-4; 7 bases are a match to TRBD1. Germline V lookup: CDR1 KGHSH, CDR2 LQKENI. J gave up 7 bases and V 8 bases, and 16 bases lay outside the gene matches. The length of the CDR3 is 16 residues. CDR3 sequence reads: CASRPSREGAGEKLFF. Incomplete CDR3 DNA: TGTGCCAGCCGGCCCAGTAGAGAGGGGGCCGGTGAAAAA.

In its sample, this clone was seen many times. Coverage ceases 3 residues before the CDR3 finishes, and the germline J gene fills in the end. V usage is TRBV7-9 and J usage is TRBJ1-1; weak D call: TRBD1 (6 bases). In germline, CDR1 is SEHNR, CDR2 FQNEAQ (reference sequence). CDR3 length equals 15 residues. Trimming shortened V by 1 base and J by 1 base, and 10 bases separated the two germline ends. CDR3 loop: CASSLGGGRNTEAFF. The DNA read from the CDR3 is TGTGCCAGCAGCTTAGGGGGGGGCCGGAACACTGAA.

This clone was seen at least ten times. The observed sequence ends 3 residues before the CDR3 terminus, with the missing tail filled in from the germline J gene. The rearrangement links TRBV19 to TRBJ2-1; D is perhaps TRBD1 (5 bases). The CDR3 loop spans 15 amino acids. Per germline, CDR1 LNHDA and CDR2 SQIVND (reference sequence). Trimming stripped 0 bases from V and 9 bases from J, with 15 bases between. The sequenced part of the CDR3 DNA is TGTGCCAGTAGTATAGAGGGGCGGCATAGTAGTGAG. This encodes CASSIEGRHSSE. The entire CDR3 protein reads CASSIEGRHSSEQFF.

This clone was found many times. Read data end 3 residues before the CDR3 end; the end is taken from the germline J gene. The chain recombines TRBV5-4 with TRBJ2-5, with 9 bases fitting TRBD2. The germline V gene encodes CDR1 SGHNT and CDR2 YYREEE (reference sequence). The V gene end was trimmed by 4 bases and the J gene end by 4 bases; junction bases not matched to a gene: 8. This CDR3 has 15 residues. CDR3 residues: CASSPAGGLPETQYF. The CDR3 DNA, read in part, is TGTGCCAGCAGCCCAGCGGGGGGACTTCCAGAGACC.

There are many counts of this clone. The read gets to within 3 residues of the CDR3 end, and the germline J gene fills in the rest. The J gene is TRBJ2-7, the V gene TRBV6-2 or TRBV6-3, with 7 bases that match TRBD2. This CDR3 has 14 residues. CDR1 MNHEY and CDR2 SVGEGT come from the germline V gene. J lost 0 bases, V lost 6 bases, and 5 bases had no gene match. The CDR3: CASRREGSSYEQYF. The part of the CDR3 DNA that was read is TGTGCCAGCAGAAGGGAGGGGAGCTCCTACGAG.

The table lists this clone with many counts. The read stops 3 residues short of the end of the CDR3; the missing end is completed from the germline J gene. This chain connects TRBV20-1 to TRBJ2-2; 9 bases agree with TRBD1. V lost 0 bases and J lost 7; bases outside the gene matches: 9. The germline CDR1 and CDR2 sequences are DFQATT and SNEGSKA (reference sequence). This CDR3 spans 16 amino acids. CDR3 amino acids: CSARDFRDRARGELFF. The part of the CDR3 DNA that was read is TGCAGTGCTAGAGATTTTCGGGACAGGGCGCGCGGGGAG.

There are many counts of this clone. The sequence runs out 3 residues before the end of the CDR3; the remainder is reconstructed from the germline J gene. V and J are TRBV20-1 and TRBJ1-1; D call uncertain. In germline, CDR1 is DFQATT, CDR2 SNEGSKA (reference sequence). The germline V and J ends were trimmed by 0 bases and 0 bases, with 11 bases remaining between them. The CDR3 loop spans 15 amino acids. This CDR3 reads CSAREGGLLNTEAFF. The CDR3 bases that were read are TGCAGTGCTAGAGAAGGCGGGCTCCTGAACACTGAA.

Many counts were recorded for this clone. The CDR3 end lies 3 residues beyond the end of the read and is filled in from the germline J gene. The chain recombines TRBV7-2 with TRBJ1-1, with a possible D match to TRBD1 (6 bases). Per germline, CDR1 SGHTA and CDR2 FQGNSA. The CDR3 contains 15 residues. Trimming left V 0 bases short and J 6 bases short, with 14 bases between. CDR3 amino acids: CASSLALGGGPEAFF. The CDR3 DNA, read in part, is TGTGCCAGCAGCTTAGCCCTAGGCGGGGGGCCTGAA.

This clone was seen ten or more times. The CDR3 end is not reached by the read, which stops 3 residues before it; the germline J gene fills it in. The chain carries TRBV2 and TRBJ2-4, with a weak D call TRBD1 (6 bases). Per the germline V gene, CDR1 is SNHLY and CDR2 is FYNNEI. The V end was cut by 6 bases, the J end by 0 bases, with 12 bases between. The CDR3 covers 15 residues. Here the CDR3 reads CASRDRLLAKNIQYF. The part of the CDR3 DNA that was read is TGTGCCAGCAGGGACAGACTACTAGCCAAAAACATT.

There are many counts of this clone. The read is 3 residues too short to cover the CDR3 end, so that end is filled in from the germline J gene. The rearrangement joins TRBV2 to TRBJ1-6; a possible D gene is TRBD1 (6 bases). The CDR3 length is 14 residues. V was cut by 6 bases and J by 3 bases, with 9 bases left in between. Looked up from germline, CDR1 is SNHLY and CDR2 is FYNNEI. CDR3 amino acids: CASSRDNYNSPLHF. CDR3 DNA (partial): TGTGCCAGCAGCCGGGACAACTATAATTCACCC.